A selection of T cell receptor beta chains follows, all from one sample in a study of Ad26.COV2.S vaccination and SARS-CoV-2 variants. Measured with immunoSEQ multiplex PCR; TCRdb has only the in-frame clones, and not every one. This sample has over 250,000 clones; about 87% occur once, and the top ten carry over 2.5%. The specimen was peripheral blood, collected in a trial of Ad26.COV2.S vaccine versus placebo. All receptors derive from a person aged 18-60 years who received the Ad26.COV2.S COVID-19 vaccine or a placebo. CDR3s include the opening cysteine and the closing phenylalanine or tryptophan. The D gene is left open where the match is weak. Not all rows give a size; the values are once, few, many and, for expanded clones, a class.

d_call: TRBD1; v_call: TRBV11-2; j_call: TRBJ2-7; clone_size: -; cdr3_aa: CASSLGGGTGDEQYF; cdr3_nt: TGTGCCAGCAGCTTAGGGGGAGGGACAGGGGACGAGCAGTACTTC
d_call: TRBD1; v_call: TRBV5-5; j_call: TRBJ1-2; clone_size: -; cdr3_aa: CASSLGTGTGDGYTF; cdr3_nt: TGTGCCAGCAGCTTGGGTACCGGGACAGGGGATGGCTACACCTTC
d_call: TRBD1; v_call: TRBV7-6; j_call: TRBJ1-6; clone_size: -; cdr3_aa: CASSLNRGGGNSPLHF; cdr3_nt: TGTGCCAGCAGCTTAAACAGGGGAGGGGGGAATTCACCCCTCCACTTT
d_call: TRBD1; v_call: TRBV2; j_call: TRBJ1-1; clone_size: -; cdr3_aa: CASREGGRGQRNTEAFF; cdr3_nt: TGTGCCAGCAGAGAAGGGGGCAGGGGGCAGAGGAACACTGAAGCTTTCTTT
d_call: -; v_call: TRBV5-4; j_call: TRBJ2-1; clone_size: -; cdr3_aa: CASSPGGALYNEQFF; cdr3_nt: TGTGCCAGCAGCCCAGGGGGGGCACTCTACAATGAGCAGTTCTTC
d_call: -; v_call: TRBV5-1; j_call: TRBJ2-2; clone_size: -; cdr3_aa: CASSVEPDTGELFF; cdr3_nt: TGCGCCAGCAGCGTGGAACCGGACACCGGGGAGCTGTTTTTT
d_call: TRBD1; v_call: TRBV11-3; j_call: TRBJ2-5; clone_size: few; cdr3_aa: CASSQGQSAQETQYF; cdr3_nt: TGTGCCAGCAGCCAGGGACAGTCGGCACAAGAGACCCAGTACTTC
d_call: -; v_call: TRBV5-1; j_call: TRBJ2-2; clone_size: -; cdr3_aa: CASSSTNTGELFF; cdr3_nt: TGCGCCAGCAGCTCCACAAACACCGGGGAGCTGTTTTTT
d_call: TRBD2; v_call: TRBV4-1; j_call: TRBJ2-1; clone_size: -; cdr3_aa: CASSQKSQREPEFF; cdr3_nt: TGCGCCAGCAGCCAAAAGTCCCAGCGGGAGCCCGAGTTCTTC
d_call: -; v_call: TRBV2; j_call: TRBJ2-7; clone_size: -; cdr3_aa: CASSALERRYF; cdr3_nt: TGTGCCAGCAGTGCTCTGGAGAGAAGGTACTTC
d_call: TRBD2; v_call: TRBV11-2; j_call: TRBJ2-1; clone_size: -; cdr3_aa: CASSPGRGETSYNEQFF; cdr3_nt: TGTGCCAGCAGCCCCGGGAGGGGCGAGACGTCCTACAATGAGCAGTTCTTC
d_call: -; v_call: TRBV5-6; j_call: TRBJ2-7; clone_size: -; cdr3_aa: CASSSTVWAYEQYF; cdr3_nt: TGTGCCAGCAGCTCGACCGTTTGGGCCTACGAGCAGTACTTC
d_call: -; v_call: TRBV27; j_call: TRBJ1-5; clone_size: few; cdr3_aa: CASSRSGGQPQHF; cdr3_nt: TGTGCCAGCAGTCGATCGGGAGGTCAGCCCCAGCATTTT
d_call: TRBD1; v_call: TRBV19; j_call: TRBJ1-5; clone_size: -; cdr3_aa: CASSLDRDDQPQHF; cdr3_nt: TGTGCCAGTAGCCTCGACAGGGATGATCAGCCCCAGCATTTT
d_call: TRBD2; v_call: TRBV19; j_call: TRBJ2-3; clone_size: -; cdr3_aa: CASSLPGTSKRDTQYF; cdr3_nt: TGTGCCAGTAGTCTTCCCGGGACTAGTAAAAGAGATACGCAGTATTTT
d_call: -; v_call: TRBV3-1/TRBV3-2; j_call: TRBJ1-1; clone_size: -; cdr3_aa: CASSLGNTEAFF; cdr3_nt: TGTGCCAGCAGTCTCGGGAACACTGAAGCTTTCTTT
d_call: TRBD1; v_call: TRBV12-3/TRBV12-4; j_call: TRBJ2-3; clone_size: -; cdr3_aa: CAIGTGGTDTQYF; cdr3_nt: TGTGCCATCGGGACAGGGGGCACAGATACGCAGTATTTT
d_call: -; v_call: TRBV7-2; j_call: TRBJ1-5; clone_size: few; cdr3_aa: CASSPGGVQPQHF; cdr3_nt: TGTGCCAGCAGCCCCGGAGGGGTTCAGCCCCAGCATTTT
d_call: -; v_call: TRBV7-2; j_call: TRBJ1-2; clone_size: -; cdr3_aa: CASSLSGSSIYGYTF; cdr3_nt: TGTGCCAGCAGCTTAAGCGGTTCGTCTATCTATGGCTACACCTTC
d_call: TRBD1; v_call: TRBV9; j_call: TRBJ1-1; clone_size: -; cdr3_aa: CASSDRDRPSWTEAFF; cdr3_nt: TGTGCCAGCAGCGACCGGGACAGACCCTCTTGGACTGAAGCTTTCTTT
d_call: TRBD1; v_call: TRBV5-8; j_call: TRBJ1-5; clone_size: once; cdr3_aa: CASSSQRDRASNQPQHF; cdr3_nt: TGTGCCAGCAGCTCCCAAAGGGACAGGGCTAGCAATCAGCCCCAGCATTTT
d_call: -; v_call: TRBV12-3/TRBV12-4; j_call: TRBJ2-3; clone_size: -; cdr3_aa: CASGGATDTQYF; cdr3_nt: TGTGCCAGCGGGGGGGCTACAGATACGCAGTATTTT
d_call: -; v_call: TRBV6-5; j_call: TRBJ2-6; clone_size: -; cdr3_aa: CASSYVGAGANVLTF; cdr3_nt: TGTGCCAGCAGTTACGTCGGGGCTGGGGCCAACGTCCTGACTTTC
d_call: TRBD2; v_call: TRBV5-1; j_call: TRBJ2-2; clone_size: -; cdr3_aa: CASSLAAGDRTGELFF; cdr3_nt: TGCGCCAGCAGCTTAGCAGCGGGAGATCGGACCGGGGAGCTGTTTTTT
d_call: -; v_call: TRBV30; j_call: TRBJ1-5; clone_size: -; cdr3_aa: CAWSTGGNQPQHF; cdr3_nt: TGTGCCTGGAGTACGGGGGGAAATCAGCCCCAGCATTTT
d_call: -; v_call: TRBV29-1; j_call: TRBJ1-5; clone_size: -; cdr3_aa: CSVSADRNQPQHF; cdr3_nt: TGCAGCGTATCAGCGGATCGCAATCAGCCCCAGCATTTT
d_call: TRBD1; v_call: TRBV27; j_call: TRBJ1-6; clone_size: -; cdr3_aa: CASSFLGQGNSPLHF; cdr3_nt: TGTGCCAGCAGTTTCCTCGGACAGGGTAATTCACCCCTCCACTTT
d_call: -; v_call: TRBV7-9; j_call: TRBJ1-6; clone_size: -; cdr3_aa: CASSRQTANNNSPLHF; cdr3_nt: TGTGCCAGCAGCCGGCAGACAGCAAATAATAATTCACCCCTCCACTTT
d_call: TRBD1; v_call: TRBV6-2/TRBV6-3; j_call: TRBJ1-1; clone_size: -; cdr3_aa: CASSLIDRAEAFF; cdr3_nt: TGTGCCAGCAGCCTCATAGACAGGGCTGAAGCTTTCTTT
d_call: -; v_call: TRBV30; j_call: TRBJ1-1; clone_size: -; cdr3_aa: CAWRKGGYTEAFF; cdr3_nt: TGTGCCTGGAGGAAGGGCGGGTACACTGAAGCTTTCTTT
d_call: -; v_call: TRBV5-1; j_call: TRBJ2-5; clone_size: -; cdr3_aa: CASSTGLRETQYF; cdr3_nt: TGCGCCAGCAGCACAGGACTCCGAGAGACCCAGTACTTC
d_call: -; v_call: TRBV19; j_call: TRBJ2-2; clone_size: -; cdr3_aa: CATQDKAGHTGELFF; cdr3_nt: TGTGCCACCCAGGATAAGGCGGGCCACACCGGGGAGCTGTTTTTT
d_call: TRBD1; v_call: TRBV6-2/TRBV6-3; j_call: TRBJ1-5; clone_size: -; cdr3_aa: CASSYQDRGNQPQHF; cdr3_nt: TGTGCCAGCAGTTATCAGGACAGGGGCAATCAGCCCCAGCATTTT
d_call: -; v_call: TRBV12-2; j_call: TRBJ1-1; clone_size: -; cdr3_aa: CASRSRTGNTEAFF; cdr3_nt: TGTGCAAGTCGCTCACGGACAGGAAACACTGAAGCTTTCTTT
d_call: TRBD1; v_call: TRBV5-1; j_call: TRBJ1-6; clone_size: -; cdr3_aa: CASSLVGATGRIYNSPLHF; cdr3_nt: TGCGCCAGCAGCTTGGTAGGAGCGACAGGGAGGATCTATAATTCACCCCTCCACTTT
d_call: TRBD1; v_call: TRBV10-3; j_call: TRBJ2-3; clone_size: -; cdr3_aa: CAIRTGGGPDTQYF; cdr3_nt: TGTGCCATCAGGACAGGGGGAGGCCCAGATACGCAGTATTTT
d_call: TRBD1; v_call: TRBV25-1; j_call: TRBJ2-3; clone_size: -; cdr3_aa: CASSEATGSADTQYF; cdr3_nt: TGTGCCAGCAGTGAAGCGACAGGGTCAGCAGATACGCAGTATTTT
d_call: -; v_call: TRBV12-3/TRBV12-4; j_call: TRBJ1-2; clone_size: -; cdr3_aa: CASSFDYRAGYTF; cdr3_nt: TGTGCCAGCAGTTTTGACTACAGGGCTGGCTACACCTTC
d_call: -; v_call: TRBV2; j_call: TRBJ1-1; clone_size: once; cdr3_aa: CARGTNRNTEAFF; cdr3_nt: TGTGCCAGGGGCACCAACAGGAACACTGAAGCTTTCTTT
d_call: -; v_call: TRBV3-1/TRBV3-2; j_call: TRBJ2-3; clone_size: -; cdr3_aa: CASSHPGTVTDTQYF; cdr3_nt: TGTGCCAGCAGCCACCCCGGGACTGTCACAGATACGCAGTATTTT
d_call: -; v_call: TRBV7-8; j_call: TRBJ2-7; clone_size: -; cdr3_aa: CASSLVRGWEQYF; cdr3_nt: TGTGCCAGCAGCTTAGTGCGGGGTTGGGAGCAGTACTTC
d_call: TRBD1; v_call: TRBV2; j_call: TRBJ2-4; clone_size: few; cdr3_aa: CASSEGQGARNIQYF; cdr3_nt: TGTGCCAGCAGTGAGGGACAGGGGGCTAGAAACATTCAGTACTTC
d_call: -; v_call: TRBV5-6; j_call: TRBJ2-7; clone_size: -; cdr3_aa: CASSRAGAEYF; cdr3_nt: TGTGCCAGCAGCCGAGCTGGGGCGGAGTACTTC
d_call: TRBD2; v_call: TRBV3-1/TRBV3-2; j_call: TRBJ2-1; clone_size: -; cdr3_aa: CASSQGPWTSGSSYNEQFF; cdr3_nt: TGTGCCAGCAGCCAAGGACCCTGGACTAGCGGGAGCTCCTACAATGAGCAGTTCTTC
d_call: TRBD1; v_call: TRBV7-6; j_call: TRBJ2-1; clone_size: once; cdr3_aa: CASSVTGGQLSYNEQFF; cdr3_nt: TGTGCCAGCAGCGTGACAGGGGGCCAGTTATCGTACAATGAGCAGTTCTTC
d_call: TRBD1; v_call: TRBV11-2; j_call: TRBJ1-4; clone_size: -; cdr3_aa: CASSPGQGAGKLFF; cdr3_nt: TGTGCCAGCAGCCCGGGACAGGGGGCGGGAAAACTGTTTTTT
d_call: TRBD1; v_call: TRBV30; j_call: TRBJ1-1; clone_size: -; cdr3_aa: CAWSGGTGGPEAFF; cdr3_nt: TGTGCCTGGAGTGGGGGGACAGGGGGCCCTGAAGCTTTCTTT
d_call: -; v_call: TRBV3-1/TRBV3-2; j_call: TRBJ1-2; clone_size: -; cdr3_aa: CASSFQRGGAKGYTF; cdr3_nt: TGTGCCAGCAGCTTTCAACGTGGGGGGGCTAAGGGCTACACCTTC
d_call: -; v_call: TRBV5-1; j_call: TRBJ2-5; clone_size: -; cdr3_aa: CASSHGLSQETQYF; cdr3_nt: TGCGCCAGCAGCCACGGATTATCCCAAGAGACCCAGTACTTC